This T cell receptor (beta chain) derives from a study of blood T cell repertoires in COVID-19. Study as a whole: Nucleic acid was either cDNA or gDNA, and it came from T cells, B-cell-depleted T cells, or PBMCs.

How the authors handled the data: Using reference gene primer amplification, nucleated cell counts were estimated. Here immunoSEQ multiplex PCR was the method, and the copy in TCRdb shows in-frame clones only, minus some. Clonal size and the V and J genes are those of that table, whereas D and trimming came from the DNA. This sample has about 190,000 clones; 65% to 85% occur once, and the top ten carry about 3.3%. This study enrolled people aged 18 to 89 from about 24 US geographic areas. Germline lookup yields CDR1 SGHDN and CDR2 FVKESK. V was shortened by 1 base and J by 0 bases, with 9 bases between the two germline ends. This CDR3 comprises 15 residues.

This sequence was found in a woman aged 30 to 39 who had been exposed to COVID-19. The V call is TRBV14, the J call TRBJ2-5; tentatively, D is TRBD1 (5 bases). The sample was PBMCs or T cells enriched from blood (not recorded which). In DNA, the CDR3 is TGTGCCAGCAGCCAAGTCACAGGCTACCAAGAGACCCAGTACTTC. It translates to CASSQVTGYQETQYF. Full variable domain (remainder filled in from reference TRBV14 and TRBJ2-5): EAGVTQFPSHSVIEKGQTVTLRCDPISGHDNLYWYRRVMGKEIKFLLHFVKESKQDESGMPNNRFLAERTGGTYSTLKVQPAELEDSGVYFCASSQVTGYQETQYFGPGTRLLVL.